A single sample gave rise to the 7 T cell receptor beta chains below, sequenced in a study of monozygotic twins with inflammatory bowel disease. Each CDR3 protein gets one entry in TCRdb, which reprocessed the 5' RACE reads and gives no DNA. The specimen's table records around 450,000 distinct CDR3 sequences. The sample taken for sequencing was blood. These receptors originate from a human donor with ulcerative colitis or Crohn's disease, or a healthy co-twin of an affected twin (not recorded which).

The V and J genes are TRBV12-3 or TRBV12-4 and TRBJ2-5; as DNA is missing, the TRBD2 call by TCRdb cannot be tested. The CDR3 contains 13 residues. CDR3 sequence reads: CASSPGLLQTQYF.

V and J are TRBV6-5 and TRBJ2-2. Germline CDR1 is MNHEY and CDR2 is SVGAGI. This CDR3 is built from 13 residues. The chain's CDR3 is CASSYGITGELFF.

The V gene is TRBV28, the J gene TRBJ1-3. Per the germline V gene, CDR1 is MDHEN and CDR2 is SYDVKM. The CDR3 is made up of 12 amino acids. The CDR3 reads CASRVAGNTIYF. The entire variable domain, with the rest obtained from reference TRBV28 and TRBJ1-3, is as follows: DVKVTQSSRYLVKRTGEKVFLECVQDMDHENMFWYRQDPGLGLRLIYFSYDVKMKEKGDIPEGYSVSREKKERFSLILESASTNQTSMYLCASRVAGNTIYFGEGSWLTVV.

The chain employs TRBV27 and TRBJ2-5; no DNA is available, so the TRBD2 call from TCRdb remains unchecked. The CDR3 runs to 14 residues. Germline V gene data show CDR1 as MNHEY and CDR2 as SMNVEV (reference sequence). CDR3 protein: CVSRRRGFIETQYF.

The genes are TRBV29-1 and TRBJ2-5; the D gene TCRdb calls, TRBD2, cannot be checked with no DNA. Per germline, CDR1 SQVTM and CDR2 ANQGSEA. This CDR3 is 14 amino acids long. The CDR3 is CSVPTSEKAETQYF.

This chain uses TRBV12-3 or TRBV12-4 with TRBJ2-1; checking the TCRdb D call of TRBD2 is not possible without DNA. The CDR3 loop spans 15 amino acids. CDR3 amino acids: CASSLSSGSYNEQFF.

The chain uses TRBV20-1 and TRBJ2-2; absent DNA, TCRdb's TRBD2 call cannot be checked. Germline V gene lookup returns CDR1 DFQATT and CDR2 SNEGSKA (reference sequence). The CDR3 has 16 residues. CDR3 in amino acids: CSAKPGTSSNTGELFF.